This T cell receptor (beta chain) emerged from a study of blood T cell repertoires in COVID-19. At the level of the study: Sample material is recorded as cDNA or gDNA derived from T cells, B-cell-depleted T cells, or PBMCs.

Participant ages covered about 18 to 100 years across 25 or so US areas. This clone was seen more than once but under ten times. Original processing notes: For nucleated cells, counts were estimated from reference gene primer amplification. TCRdb's table, derived via immunoSEQ multiplex PCR, lists solely in-frame clones and lacks some. From that table come the V and J calls and clone size; the DNA was used to work out D and trimming. Found here are roughly 180,000 clones, around 83% of them singletons; the top ten hold 3.6%. The CDR3 contains 16 residues. Germline V CDR1 and CDR2: SGHRS, YFSETQ. Trimming pared 0 bases from V and 6 bases from J, leaving 18 bases between.

Sequencing was done on a sample of PBMCs or T cells enriched from blood (not recorded which). J is TRBJ1-1 and V is TRBV5-1; D uncertain. The receptor's source is a woman between 45 and 65 years old in a cohort exposed to, infected with or recovered from COVID-19 (not recorded which). This CDR3 is CASSLAGNGEVSEAFF. As DNA, the CDR3 is TGCGCCAGCAGCTTGGCCGGCAACGGGGAAGTATCTGAAGCTTTCTTT.